A single sample is the source of the 29 T cell receptor beta chains below, sequenced in a study of T cell clonality in common variable immunodeficiency. Here immunoSEQ multiplex PCR was the method, and the copy in TCRdb shows in-frame clones only, minus some. There are 30,000 to 40,000 clones in the sample, none observed a single time. Specimen: peripheral blood mononuclear cells. The receptors were gathered from a person aged 18 to 69 in good health.

This clone was counted ten times or more. The observed sequence ends 3 residues before the CDR3 terminus, with the missing tail filled in from the germline J gene. The chain has TRBV20-1 and TRBJ1-1, with D tentatively TRBD1 (6 bases). The CDR3 totals 12 residues. Trimming left V 2 bases short and J 5 bases short, with 9 bases between. CDR1 and CDR2 (germline): DFQATT, SNEGSKA (reference sequence). CDR3 sequence reads: CSARRGGTEAFF. The sequenced part of the CDR3 DNA is TGCAGTGCTAGAAGGGGGGGGACTGAA.

This clone appeared many times. The sequence runs out 3 residues before the end of the CDR3; the remainder is reconstructed from the germline J gene. V gene TRBV30 combines with J gene TRBJ1-2; 10 bases map to TRBD1. CDR3 length equals 15 residues. The trim removed 3 bases at V and 0 bases at J, leaving 4 bases unmatched. The germline CDR1 and CDR2 sequences are GTSNPN and SVGIG (reference sequence). CDR3 amino acids: CAWSTGTGANYGYTF. The CDR3 DNA, read in part, is TGTGCCTGGAGCACCGGGACAGGGGCTAACTATGGC.

This clone was seen at least ten times. The read falls 3 residues short of the CDR3 end, and the missing part is taken from the germline J gene. The rearrangement joins TRBV23-1 to TRBJ2-4; 7 bases line up with TRBD1. TRBV23-1 is classed as an ORF, of uncertain function. V shed 4 bases and J 1 base; nucleotides not matched to a gene: 10. The CDR3 has 17 amino acids. The part of the CDR3 DNA that was read is TGCGCCAGCAGTCGCATTGGTACAGGGGAGGCCAAAAACATT. It codes for CASSRIGTGEAKNI. The entire CDR3 protein is CASSRIGTGEAKNIQYF.

This clone was recorded many times. The read finishes 3 residues shy of the CDR3 end, and the germline J gene is used to complete it. This sequence joins TRBV6-1 and TRBJ1-6; no clear D gene. The CDR3 sequence is 16 residues long. Trimming took off 4 bases at V and 5 bases at J, with 15 bases between the two ends. CDR1 is MNHNS, CDR2 SASEGT, per germline. The part of the CDR3 DNA that was read is TGTGCCAGCAGTGTTGGGCGTAGACAAGATAATTCACCC. Its protein product is CASSVGRRQDNSP. The whole CDR3 sequence is CASSVGRRQDNSPLHF.

Ten or more counts support this clone. The read ends 3 residues before the CDR3 terminus; that terminus is restored from the germline J gene. The V gene is TRBV20-1, the J gene TRBJ1-1, with 11 bases matching TRBD1. The V gene end was trimmed by 5 bases and the J gene end by 5 bases; junction bases not matched to a gene: 1. CDR3 length: 12 amino acids. The germline CDR1 and CDR2 sequences are DFQATT and SNEGSKA (reference sequence). The CDR3 spells CSAGQGATEAFF. CDR3 DNA (partial): TGCAGTGCTGGACAGGGGGCGACTGAA.

Comment on this clone: The CDR3 end lies 3 residues beyond the end of the read and is filled in from the germline J gene. The V and J genes are TRBV19 and TRBJ1-5, with D tentatively TRBD1 (5 bases). CDR3 length equals 17 residues. Germline-derived CDR1 and CDR2 are LNHDA and SQIVND (reference sequence). Between the trimmed V and J ends, which lost 6 bases and 1 base, there was a span of 19 bases. The CDR3 bases that were read are TGTGCCAGTAGACTACTTGGGGGGTTTTCAAGCAATCAGCCC. It translates to CASRLLGGFSSNQP. The full CDR3 sequence reads CASRLLGGFSSNQPQHF.

This clone was found many times. The CDR3 end falls 3 residues outside the read, so it is completed with the germline J gene. Different DNA sequences within this sample yield the same CDR3. The V gene is TRBV19, the J gene TRBJ2-1, with 7 bases fitting TRBD1. The CDR3 sequence is 16 residues long. The V segment lost 5 bases and the J segment 1 base; nucleotides outside the gene matches: 8. CDR1 is LNHDA and CDR2 is SQIVND in the germline V gene (reference sequence). CDR3 DNA (partial): TGTGCCAGTAGTGCCTCTACAGGGGATTCCTACAATGAG. Its protein product is CASSASTGDSYNE. The entire CDR3 protein is CASSASTGDSYNEQFF.

This clone was seen at least ten times. The CDR3 end lies 3 residues beyond the end of the read and is filled in from the germline J gene. The chain combines TRBV19 with TRBJ2-1; tentative D call: TRBD1 (6 bases). Deletions cut 7 bases from V and 4 bases from J, with 20 bases between. This CDR3 has 16 amino acids. Germline assignment: CDR1 LNHDA and CDR2 SQIVND (reference sequence). Partial CDR3 DNA: TGTGCCAGTATCTCAAAACTCCGGGACACGTACAATGAG. Translation gives CASISKLRDTYNE. The full CDR3 reads CASISKLRDTYNEQFF. The variable domain in full, with the rest retrieved from reference TRBV19 and TRBJ2-1, is DGGITQSPKYLFRKEGQNVTLSCEQNLNHDAMYWYRQDPGQGLRLIYYSQIVNDFQKGDIAEGYSVSREKKESFPLTVTSAQKNPTAFYLCASISKLRDTYNEQFFGPGTRLTVL.

This clone was seen at least ten times. The missing CDR3 end, 3 residues past where the read stops, is filled in from the germline J gene. This sequence joins TRBV20-1 and TRBJ2-1, with 13 bases fitting TRBD2. Germline V gene lookup returns CDR1 DFQATT and CDR2 SNEGSKA (reference sequence). This CDR3 contains 15 residues. The J segment lost 6 bases and the V segment lost 0 bases, leaving 2 bases of the junction unmatched. CDR3 in amino acids: CSARDRTSGSNEQFF. The CDR3 DNA, read in part, is TGCAGTGCTAGAGACAGGACTAGCGGGAGCAATGAG.

This clone was seen repeatedly, ten times or more. CDR3 bases read: TGCAGTGCTAGAGAGGGTGGCAGGGCCGGTCAGCCC. This sequence encodes CSAREGGRAGQP. The whole CDR3 sequence reads CSAREGGRAGQPQHF. The V and J genes are TRBV20-1 and TRBJ1-5; D is possibly TRBD1 (5 bases). The CDR3 goes on 3 residues after the read ends, and that part is filled in from the germline J gene. The CDR3 spans 15 residues. Deletions cut 0 bases from V and 6 bases from J, with 15 bases between. Germline CDR1 DFQATT, CDR2 SNEGSKA (reference sequence).

This clone was seen repeatedly, ten times or more. The read ends 3 residues shy of where the CDR3 ends; the end is completed using the germline J gene. The gene calls are TRBV12-3 or TRBV12-4 and TRBJ2-3, with D possibly called TRBD1 or TRBD2 (5 bases each). The V and J ends lost 5 bases and 4 bases respectively, with 16 bases between them. The CDR3 has 15 amino acids. The CDR3: CASSPFEGLADTQYF. The CDR3 DNA, read in part, is TGTGCCAGCAGTCCCTTTGAGGGGTTGGCAGATACG.

This clone was detected ten times or more. The DNA read from the CDR3 is TGTGCCATCAGGAAACAGGGTGCGGTCGGGGAG. This sequence encodes CAIRKQGAVGE. The complete CDR3 sequence is CAIRKQGAVGELFF. The chain uses TRBV10-3 and TRBJ2-2; maybe TRBD1 (6 bases). The read stops 3 residues short of the end of the CDR3; the missing end is completed from the germline J gene. Trimming took off 6 bases at V and 7 bases at J, with 15 bases between the two ends. The V gene's germline CDR1 is ENHRY and CDR2 SYGVKD. The CDR3 has 14 residues.

This clone has ten or more counts. The sequenced CDR3 bases are TGCGCCAGCAGCCTGAACCAACAGCACTCCGGGACAGTGACCTACGAG. It yields the protein CASSLNQQHSGTVTYE. The full CDR3 protein is CASSLNQQHSGTVTYEQYF. The chain links TRBV5-1 to TRBJ2-7, with 7 bases matching TRBD1. The read ends 3 residues shy of where the CDR3 ends; the end is completed using the germline J gene. The germline CDR1 and CDR2 sequences are SGHRS and YFSETQ. V shed 4 bases, J shed 2 bases, and the junction held 21 bases outside the gene matches. The CDR3 spans 19 residues.

At least ten counts were recorded for this clone. The sequence runs out 3 residues before the end of the CDR3; the remainder is reconstructed from the germline J gene. The rearrangement uses TRBV20-1 and TRBJ2-1; TRBD2 is a possible D gene (5 bases). The CDR3 sequence is 15 residues long. V was pared by 5 bases and J by 0 bases, with 14 bases between. CDR1 is DFQATT, CDR2 SNEGSKA, per germline (reference sequence). This CDR3 is CSAPHSALSYNEQFF. The sequenced part of the CDR3 DNA is TGCAGTGCTCCCCATAGCGCCCTCTCCTACAATGAG.

In its sample, this clone was seen many times. CDR3 DNA (partial): TGTGCCAGCAGTGAAGCAGGGTACCAAACCCAAGAGACC. Protein: CASSEAGYQTQET. The whole CDR3 sequence is CASSEAGYQTQETQYF. This chain uses TRBV6-1 with TRBJ2-5, with no clear D. The read comes to an end 3 residues before the CDR3 does, leaving the germline J gene to fill in the end. V lost 0 bases to trimming and J lost 1 base, with 12 bases between them. Germline assignment: CDR1 MNHNS and CDR2 SASEGT. The CDR3 length is 16 residues.

This clone was detected ten times or more. The read comes to an end 3 residues before the CDR3 does, leaving the germline J gene to fill in the end. The genes are TRBV9 and TRBJ2-5, with 10 bases fitting TRBD1. Germline V CDR1 and CDR2: SGDLS, YYNGEE. V lost 2 bases and J lost 1; bases outside the gene matches: 11. The length of the CDR3 is 18 residues. The DNA read from the CDR3 is TGTGCCAGCAGCGTCGGGACAGGGGCCCTCGCCCCCCAAGAGACC. Translated, it gives CASSVGTGALAPQET. The full-length CDR3 reads as CASSVGTGALAPQETQYF. Based on the CDR3 plus reference TRBV9 and TRBJ2-5, the full variable domain is DSGVTQTPKHLITATGQRVTLRCSPRSGDLSVYWYQQSLDQGLQFLIQYYNGEERAKGNILERFSAQQFPDLHSELNLSSLELGDSALYFCASSVGTGALAPQETQYFGPGTRLLVL.

This clone occurred many times. The read gets to within 3 residues of the CDR3 end, and the germline J gene fills in the rest. The J gene is TRBJ1-2, the V gene TRBV19; possibly TRBD1 for D (5 bases). Trimming removed 3 bases at V and 4 bases at J, with 15 bases between. The CDR3 totals 15 residues. Germline-derived CDR1 and CDR2 are LNHDA and SQIVND (reference sequence). CDR3 DNA (partial): TGTGCCAGTAGTATGGGTCAGGGTGGTAGCTATGGC. It translates to CASSMGQGGSYG. The complete CDR3 reads CASSMGQGGSYGYTF.

This clone was picked up many times. The read gets to within 3 residues of the CDR3 end, and the germline J gene fills in the rest. This chain connects TRBV12-3 or TRBV12-4 to TRBJ2-1; a possible D gene is TRBD2 (6 bases). CDR3 length: 13 amino acids. V was shortened by 5 bases and J by 7 bases, with 12 bases between the two germline ends. The CDR3 sequence: CASSQGLENEQFF. Partial CDR3 DNA: TGTGCCAGCAGTCAGGGACTTGAGAATGAG.

This clone was seen repeatedly, ten times or more. From the germline J gene comes the end of the CDR3, since the read stops 3 residues before it. V is TRBV19 and J is TRBJ2-1, with TRBD2 matching over 10 bases. CDR3 length: 16 residues. J was trimmed by 5 bases and V by 3 bases; bases with no gene match: 7. In germline, CDR1 is LNHDA, CDR2 SQIVND (reference sequence). Here the CDR3 reads CASSILTSGADNEQFF. The sequenced CDR3 bases are TGTGCCAGTAGTATTCTAACTAGCGGGGCAGACAATGAG. Variable domain in full (rest from reference TRBV19 and TRBJ2-1): DGGITQSPKYLFRKEGQNVTLSCEQNLNHDAMYWYRQDPGQGLRLIYYSQIVNDFQKGDIAEGYSVSREKKESFPLTVTSAQKNPTAFYLCASSILTSGADNEQFFGPGTRLTVL.

The table lists this clone with many counts. The CDR3 end is not reached by the read, which stops 3 residues before it; the germline J gene fills it in. This chain connects TRBV30 to TRBJ2-5; D remains ambiguous. Germline V gene sequence: CDR1 GTSNPN, CDR2 SVGIG (reference sequence). V shed 2 bases and J shed 3 bases, with 10 bases lying between them. The CDR3 extends over 13 amino acids. The CDR3 reads CAWSKAREETQYF. CDR3 DNA, as far as it was read: TGTGCCTGGAGTAAGGCTCGGGAAGAGACC.

This clone was seen ten or more times. The read ends 3 residues shy of where the CDR3 ends; the end is completed using the germline J gene. V gene TRBV20-1 combines with J gene TRBJ2-4; 12 nucleotides match TRBD2. Germline values: CDR1 DFQATT, CDR2 SNEGSKA (reference sequence). The CDR3 is made up of 14 amino acids. Germline trimming cut 1 base from V and 8 bases from J; bases unmatched to any gene: 3. Here the CDR3 reads CSARGTSGIHIQYF. Partial CDR3 DNA: TGCAGTGCTAGAGGGACTAGCGGGATACACATT.

The table lists this clone with many counts. The read ends 3 residues before the CDR3 terminus; that terminus is restored from the germline J gene. The gene calls are TRBV30 and TRBJ2-5; 8 bases map to TRBD1. V dropped 3 bases and J dropped 4; count of bases not matched to a gene: 13. Looked up from germline, CDR1 is GTSNPN and CDR2 is SVGIG (reference sequence). The CDR3 is 16 residues long. CDR3 in amino acids: CAWSRHSTGGGETQYF. The covered CDR3 bases are TGTGCCTGGAGCCGACACAGTACAGGGGGAGGAGAGACC.

Incomplete CDR3 DNA: TGTGCCACCCTAGACAGGCTTGATCAGCCC. It is translated as CATLDRLDQP. The full CDR3 is CATLDRLDQPQHF. The genes are TRBV19 and TRBJ1-5; D perhaps matches TRBD1 (6 bases). Sequencing ends 3 residues short of the CDR3 end; the germline J gene provides the rest. Germline V gene sequence: CDR1 LNHDA, CDR2 SQIVND (reference sequence). CDR3 length: 13 residues. Trimming removed 10 bases from V and 5 bases from J, with 15 bases in between.

This clone was seen many times. The read terminates 3 residues before the CDR3 end, so the remaining end is supplied by the germline J gene. The chain carries TRBV7-8 and TRBJ1-3, with 9 bases lining up with TRBD1. CDR1 SGHVS and CDR2 FQNEAQ come from the germline V gene. The CDR3 consists of 16 residues. With 3 bases clipped from V and 8 bases from J, the junction kept 11 bases outside the gene matches. CDR3 protein: CASSLRTGDPGDTIYF. Partial CDR3 DNA: TGTGCCAGCAGCTTGCGGACAGGGGATCCGGGAGACACC.

This clone came up many times. The CDR3 is cut off 3 residues early in the read; its end comes from the germline J gene. This sequence joins TRBV19 and TRBJ1-2, with D possibly TRBD1 on 6 matching bases. CDR1 and CDR2 (germline): LNHDA, SQIVND (reference sequence). The CDR3 consists of 14 residues. The sequenced CDR3 bases are TGTGCCAGTAGTTTCGGCAGGGGCCCACGGGGC. Translated, it gives CASSFGRGPRG. The full-length CDR3 reads as CASSFGRGPRGYTF.

This clone was seen at least ten times. Incomplete CDR3 DNA: TGCGCCAGCAGCTTGGGGGCAGGGCCGAACACTGAA. Protein: CASSLGAGPNTE. The whole CDR3 protein reads CASSLGAGPNTEAFF. The genes are TRBV5-1 and TRBJ1-1; D is possibly TRBD1 (5 bases). The read ends 3 residues early relative to the CDR3; the germline J gene fills the gap. Germline CDR1 reads SGHRS; CDR2 reads YFSETQ. Trimming stripped 0 bases from V and 1 base from J, with 10 bases between. The CDR3 loop spans 15 amino acids.

The sample holds many counts of this clone. The CDR3 sequence is CATSMGQGVTDTQYF. The part of the CDR3 DNA that was read is TGTGCCACCAGCATGGGACAGGGAGTAACAGATACG. The genes are TRBV15 and TRBJ2-3, with 9 bases identical to TRBD1. Sequencing ends 3 residues short of the CDR3 end; the germline J gene provides the rest. The CDR3 extends over 15 amino acids. V was pared by 4 bases and J by 3 bases, with 5 bases of the junction left unmatched. The germline CDR1 and CDR2 sequences are LNHNV and YYDKDF (reference sequence).

This clone was counted at least ten times. The read gets to within 3 residues of the CDR3 end, and the germline J gene fills in the rest. J is TRBJ2-1 and V is TRBV13, with D possibly being TRBD1 (6 bases). The CDR3 is 12 amino acids. The V and J ends lost 10 bases and 7 bases respectively, with 14 bases between them. Germline CDR1 reads PRHDT; CDR2 reads FYEKMQ (reference sequence). The chain's CDR3 is CATLQGGNEQFF. The CDR3 DNA, read in part, is TGTGCCACCTTACAGGGTGGAAATGAG.

This clone was seen ten or more times. The sequence runs out 3 residues before the end of the CDR3; the remainder is reconstructed from the germline J gene. The chain carries TRBV29-1 and TRBJ1-1; maybe TRBD1 (6 bases). The V gene lost 5 bases and the J gene lost 3 bases, with 16 bases spanning the gap. This CDR3 has 14 residues. Germline V gene data show CDR1 as SQVTM and CDR2 as ANQGSEA. The CDR3: CSVSQSSGDTEAFF. Incomplete CDR3 DNA: TGCAGCGTTTCCCAGTCCTCAGGGGACACTGAA.